This T cell receptor (beta chain) derives from a study of read filtering for tumor transcriptome and immune sequencing. On the study more broadly: By R-ISS, stages I, II and III held about 8, 16 and 7 patients. Overall study findings and caveats: In IR-seq, single-read clonotypes were about 81.9% of clonotypes but approximately 3.5% of reads. The CD138-negative fraction was mixed bone marrow immune cells, not pure T cells.

Every patient had bone marrow sampled while the disease was active. From about 400 ng of RNA, a library with molecular barcoded alpha/delta and beta/gamma adaptors was made. Via MiXCR, TCRdb re-called the reads, giving one row per CDR3 protein. The data show tens of thousands of distinct CDR3 sequences, with 20% to 25% seen just once and 17% held by the top ten. CDR1 SGHTA and CDR2 FQGNSA come from the germline V gene. V was clipped by 5 bases and J by 6 bases; unmatched bases: 3. The CDR3 runs 15 residues. This clonotype has a count of ten or more. Its antigen is currently unknown. The TCR comes from a donor at least 40 years old with multiple myeloma. The source material was a population of CD138-negative cells sorted from bone marrow. The chain uses TRBV7-2 and TRBJ2-1; TRBD2 aligns across 14 bases. The CDR3 DNA is TGTGCCAGCAGCCCCGGGACTAGCGGGGGCAATGAGCAGTTCTTC. This sequence encodes CASSPGTSGGNEQFF. Full variable domain (outside the CDR3, taken from reference TRBV7-2 and TRBJ2-1): GAGVSQSPSNKVTEKGKDVELRCDPISGHTALYWYRQSLGQGLEFLIYFQGNSAPDKSGLPSDRFSAERTGGSVSTLTIQRTQQEDSAVYLCASSPGTSGGNEQFFGPGTRLTVL.